Listed here is a single T cell receptor beta chain. Its antigen specificity is not known. The entry originates in a study of monozygotic twins with inflammatory bowel disease (dated by TCRdb to the late 2010s). In terms of the full investigation: A total of approximately 28 monozygotic twin pairs were included in the full study, comprising nine German pairs (four IBD-concordant, five IBD-discordant) and 19 IBD-discordant Danish pairs. Disease-associated traits were sought mainly through comparisons between IBD patients and their genetically identical healthy co-twins within discordant pairs. Each individual had, on average, about 151 000 unique TCRalpha sequences and 181 000 unique TCRbeta sequences available for analysis. Results and caveats for the whole study, not just this receptor: TCRbeta repertoire diversity, by inverse Simpson index, was decreased in IBD patients compared with their healthy co-twins. The results gave no support for a single strong signal or clonotype linked to IBD. Compared with healthy twins, IBD patients had fewer clonotypes in common with other individuals, a difference most pronounced in patients showing signs of disease activity. Different T cell subtypes could not be distinguished in the analysis. Because patients were on differing immunosuppressive treatments, the repertoires may have picked up extra background noise and inter-individual variability. Repertoire similarity did not differ between concordant and discordant twins, possibly due to limited statistical power.

From each donor, a roughly 2.3 ml peripheral blood sample was drawn into PAXgene tubes and stored at -80 degrees C. Without T cell sorting, total RNA was isolated from whole blood using the PAXgene blood miRNA kit on an automated QIAcube. Peripheral blood from monozygotic twin pairs, either concordant or discordant for inflammatory bowel disease, underwent deep TCRalpha and TCRbeta repertoire profiling that used unique molecular barcoding. For every twin pair, smoking habits were documented, and each individual was categorised as a current, former or never smoker. CDR1 KGHSH and CDR2 LQKENI are derived from the germline V gene. The CDR3 starts with the cysteine, ends with the phenylalanine, and has 15 residues. No DNA is listed. Library preparation employed 5' RACE. For each TCR library, approximately 3.5 ug of total RNA was used. For each sample, cDNA synthesis with SMARTScribe reverse transcriptase was split into eight separate reactions. During cDNA synthesis, template switching was used to introduce unique molecular identifiers that contained a 6-nucleotide sample barcode. Two nested PCRs of roughly 16 and 10 cycles amplified the TCRalpha and TCRbeta cDNA, and bead purification followed each PCR. Before amplification, the cDNA was treated with uracil DNA-glycosylase and purified using the QIAquick PCR purification kit. The second PCR was the step at which Illumina TruSeq-compatible adapters and sample-specific barcodes were added. Library quality and concentration were checked on TapeStation and Qubit, and libraries were pooled at around 5 ng each. Pooled libraries were sequenced on an Illumina HiSeq2500 single-index Rapid Run with 2 x 100 bp reads and custom sequencing primers. Under the source paper's analysis protocol: MiGEC version 1.2.6 was used for UMI-based consensus assembly to correct PCR and sequencing errors. MiXCR version 2.1.1 was used for V(D)J alignment, clonotype assembly and CDR3 extraction. Normalisation of gene usage, clonotype sharing and MAIT/NKT TCR abundance was achieved by analysing the top 1000, 10 000 and 20 000 clonotypes per sample. Diversity was computed as the inverse Simpson index with the vegan R package after downsampling to 27 000 UMIs. Paired Mann-Whitney U tests were applied to discordant twin pairs, with Benjamini-Hochberg correction for multiple testing. TCRdb reprocessed the sequencing reads and holds a single record per CDR3 protein sequence, with no DNA. The V and J calls and clone size are TCRdb's, not the authors'. The table for this sample records around 230,000 distinct CDR3 sequences. Roughly 1.5% of the sample belongs to the ten largest clones.

Here the chain combines TRBV18 and TRBJ1-2; TCRdb outputs TRBD1, but without DNA this stays unchecked. The sequence came from a human donor with ulcerative colitis or Crohn's disease, or a healthy co-twin of an affected twin (not recorded which). The sample consisted of blood. CDR3 reads: CASSAEGFRFYGYTF.